Listed below are T cell receptor beta chains from one sample, sequenced in a study of OX40 agonist ivuxolimab in advanced cancers. Repertoires were generated with immunoSEQ multiplex PCR, while TCRdb's copy carries only in-frame clones and drops some. The repertoire holds about 83,000 clones, with about 80% as singletons. The source material was CD4+ or CD8+ T cells sorted from blood, sampled in a trial of the OX40 agonist ivuxolimab. These receptors came from an adult with an advanced solid tumor such as melanoma, head and neck, liver or kidney cancer. Both conserved end residues are part of each CDR3. The order of the fields is CDR3 length, V gene, CDR3 protein.

15,TRBV11-2,CASSLLGAQNYGYTF
17,TRBV5-1,CASSLYTAKTTDYGYTF
18,TRBV27,CASSSEGRGLIMNTEAFF
17,TRBV4-1,CASSQDRVYSGTETQYF
12,TRBV6-5,CASSYSGETQYF
17,TRBV5-8,CASTPSRGVMGNQPQHF
14,TRBV21-1,CASIFHCRSDGYTF
13,TRBV6-1,CASGREGSQPQHF
11,TRBV6-5,CASSSNSPLHF
15,TRBV27,CASSSTGPGQYGYTF
15,TRBV5-1,CASSLGVGRGSGYTF
15,TRBV2,CASRGLAGHQETQYF
12,TRBV29-1,CSAGQSGNTIYF
14,TRBV28,CASSSPPGGYEQYF
13,TRBV2,CASSRDSGNTIYF
14,TRBV11-3,CASSSSGVLNEQFF
16,TRBV18,CASSPRRQGSFDTQYF
12,TRBV7-2,CASSSSSYEQYF
16,TRBV5-4,CASTNAWGRDSYEQYF
15,TRBV7-9,CASSARLARRETQYF
13,TRBV7-9,CASSLVGNTEAFF
20,TRBV5-4,CASSYVFRRGASGTNEKLFF
15,TRBV6-5,CASRRDGMYNSPLHF
13,TRBV7-2,CASSLTILDEQYF
17,TRBV25-1,CASSTIREGGDTDTQYF
15,TRBV7-9,CASSLGGRATDTQYF
13,TRBV5-5,CASSLGVGETQYF
12,TRBV2,CASSATGDEQYF
17,TRBV5-1,CASSSQPPSGGSYEQYF
14,TRBV5-1,CASSLTGDTGELFF
15,TRBV9,CASSATMTGNYGYTF